The rows below give T cell receptor beta chains drawn from one sample of a study of Ad26.COV2.S vaccination and SARS-CoV-2 variants. The protocol was immunoSEQ multiplex PCR, while the TCRdb copy is restricted to in-frame clones and leaves out a portion. Among a few hundred thousand clones, 90% were seen once, and the ten largest hold roughly 4.3%. The sample in question was peripheral blood, obtained in a trial of Ad26.COV2.S vaccine versus placebo. The receptors come from a person between 18 and 59 years old who received the Ad26.COV2.S COVID-19 vaccine or a placebo. Each CDR3 is given with its conserved first and last residue. The order of the fields is D gene, J gene, clone size, V gene, CDR3 protein, CDR3 DNA. The D gene is left open where the match is weak. Expanded clones are given a class, and other clones once, few, many or no size at all.

TRBD1 | TRBJ1-1 | - | TRBV5-4 | CASSTKQGITEAFF | TGTGCCAGCAGCACCAAACAGGGGATCACTGAAGCTTTCTTT
- | TRBJ1-1 | - | TRBV2 | CASSGDRNTEAFF | TGTGCCAGCAGTGGAGACAGGAACACTGAAGCTTTCTTT
- | TRBJ1-3 | - | TRBV19 | CASNGQGYSGNTIYF | TGTGCCAGTAACGGCCAGGGGTACTCTGGAAACACCATATATTTT
- | TRBJ1-4 | - | TRBV2 | CASSELTGRNEKLFF | TGTGCCAGCAGTGAACTGACGGGCCGTAATGAAAAACTGTTTTTT
TRBD2 | TRBJ2-1 | - | TRBV6-2/TRBV6-3 | CASSWASGFPEQFF | TGTGCCAGCAGTTGGGCTAGCGGTTTCCCAGAGCAGTTCTTC
- | TRBJ1-5 | - | TRBV24-1 | CATSDYRAEQPQHF | TGTGCCACCAGTGATTACAGGGCTGAACAGCCCCAGCATTTT
TRBD2 | TRBJ2-1 | - | TRBV5-6 | CASSLAFSGSSAWNEQFF | TGTGCCAGCAGCTTGGCCTTTAGCGGGAGTTCCGCTTGGAATGAGCAGTTCTTC
TRBD2 | TRBJ2-5 | - | TRBV7-2 | CASSHSGRTEETQYF | TGTGCCAGCAGCCATAGCGGGAGGACCGAAGAGACCCAGTACTTC
TRBD1 | TRBJ1-6 | medium-sized | TRBV6-2/TRBV6-3 | CASSAGGENSPLHF | TGTGCCAGCAGCGCAGGGGGCGAAAATTCACCCCTCCACTTT
TRBD1 | TRBJ2-7 | - | TRBV28 | CASSVSGQGADEQYF | TGTGCCAGCAGTGTATCGGGACAGGGGGCTGACGAGCAGTACTTC
TRBD1 | TRBJ2-1 | - | TRBV12-3/TRBV12-4 | CASGGQRQFF | TGTGCCAGCGGGGGACAGCGGCAGTTCTTC
- | TRBJ2-5 | - | TRBV6-5 | CASNSPSETQYF | TGTGCCAGCAACAGCCCGTCAGAGACCCAGTACTTC
TRBD1 | TRBJ1-2 | - | TRBV5-1 | CASSFGATGTAYGYTF | TGCGCCAGCAGCTTTGGGGCGACAGGGACAGCTTATGGCTACACCTTC
- | TRBJ1-5 | few | TRBV28 | CASSLSYSNQPQHF | TGTGCCAGCAGTTTATCTTATAGCAATCAGCCCCAGCATTTT
- | TRBJ2-5 | once | TRBV6-6 | CASSYSLETQYF | TGTGCCAGCAGTTACTCGTTGGAGACCCAGTACTTC
- | TRBJ2-7 | - | TRBV7-8 | CASSRIGDYEQYF | TGTGCCAGCAGCCGTATAGGGGATTACGAGCAGTACTTC
TRBD1 | TRBJ2-7 | - | TRBV10-3 | CAIRRTGGWDEQYF | TGTGCCATCAGAAGGACAGGGGGCTGGGACGAGCAGTACTTC
- | TRBJ2-7 | once | TRBV28 | CASSVARPYEQYF | TGTGCCAGCAGTGTAGCCCGACCGTACGAGCAGTACTTC
TRBD2 | TRBJ2-1 | - | TRBV15 | CATSEMGLAAYNEQFF | TGTGCCACCAGCGAAATGGGACTAGCGGCCTACAATGAGCAGTTCTTC
TRBD2 | TRBJ2-3 | - | TRBV4-3 | CASSQVLAGGRGTSTDTQYF | TGCGCCAGCAGCCAAGTACTAGCGGGAGGGAGGGGAACTAGCACAGATACGCAGTATTTT
TRBD1 | TRBJ1-4 | - | TRBV5-1 | CASRVGRGNEKLFF | TGCGCCAGCAGAGTCGGCAGGGGGAACGAAAAACTGTTTTTT
- | TRBJ1-5 | once | TRBV7-2 | CASSDQGAYSNQPQHF | TGTGCCAGCAGCGACCAAGGAGCATATAGCAATCAGCCCCAGCATTTT
TRBD2 | TRBJ2-1 | - | TRBV3-1/TRBV3-2 | CASSQVGGSSYNEQFF | TGTGCCAGCAGCCAGGTAGGCGGGAGCTCCTACAATGAGCAGTTCTTC
- | TRBJ1-2 | once | TRBV27 | CASSNYRVGYGYTF | TGTGCCAGCAGTAACTACAGGGTCGGCTATGGCTACACCTTC
- | TRBJ2-1 | - | TRBV7-3 | CASSRSRGDNEQFF | TGTGCCAGCAGTAGGTCACGGGGTGACAATGAGCAGTTCTTC
TRBD1 | TRBJ2-1 | - | TRBV7-2 | CASTYWTGGYNEQFF | TGTGCCAGCACATATTGGACAGGGGGCTACAATGAGCAGTTCTTC
- | TRBJ1-3 | - | TRBV2 | CASSEYSDSGNTIYF | TGTGCCAGCAGTGAGTACAGTGACTCTGGAAACACCATATATTTT
- | TRBJ1-3 | - | TRBV10-3 | CAISKGAGNTIYF | TGTGCCATCAGTAAGGGTGCTGGAAACACCATATATTTT
- | TRBJ1-1 | - | TRBV7-3 | CASSLTSENEAFF | TGTGCCAGCAGCTTAACTTCAGAGAATGAAGCTTTCTTT
- | TRBJ2-3 | - | TRBV9 | CASSVGPRGGAYTDTQYF | TGTGCCAGCAGCGTAGGACCGCGGGGCGGGGCCTACACAGATACGCAGTATTTT
TRBD1 | TRBJ1-5 | - | TRBV6-5 | CASSRTGLGNQPQHF | TGTGCCAGCAGCCGGACAGGGCTCGGCAATCAGCCCCAGCATTTT
- | TRBJ2-1 | - | TRBV9 | CASSVAPMGPSNEQFF | TGTGCCAGCAGCGTAGCGCCCATGGGACCTAGCAATGAGCAGTTCTTC
- | TRBJ2-7 | - | TRBV12-3/TRBV12-4 | CASSLDAYEQYF | TGTGCCAGCAGTTTAGACGCCTACGAGCAGTACTTC
- | TRBJ1-1 | - | TRBV6-5 | CASRTEGPNTEAFF | TGTGCCAGCCGAACCGAGGGACCGAACACTGAAGCTTTCTTT
- | TRBJ1-4 | - | TRBV4-1 | CASSQLGVNNEKLFF | TGCGCCAGCAGCCAGTTAGGAGTCAATAATGAAAAACTGTTTTTT
- | TRBJ1-3 | - | TRBV7-8 | CASSPVQGVSGNTIYF | TGTGCCAGCAGCCCCGTACAGGGAGTCTCTGGAAACACCATATATTTT
- | TRBJ2-7 | - | TRBV19 | CASSTRDSPYEQYF | TGTGCCAGTAGCACTCGGGACTCCCCGTACGAGCAGTACTTC
TRBD2 | TRBJ2-1 | - | TRBV18 | CASSPPAGGLNNEQFF | TGTGCCAGCTCACCGCCAGCGGGAGGGCTTAACAATGAGCAGTTCTTC
- | TRBJ2-7 | - | TRBV9 | CASSYDGTYEQYF | TGTGCCAGCAGCTATGACGGTACTTACGAGCAGTACTTC
- | TRBJ1-3 | few | TRBV7-9 | CASSLGGIHSGNTIYF | TGTGCCAGCAGCTTAGGAGGGATCCACTCTGGAAACACCATATATTTT
- | TRBJ2-6 | - | TRBV28 | CASSFHRATGANVLTF | TGTGCCAGCAGTTTTCACAGGGCAACTGGGGCCAACGTCCTGACTTTC
TRBD1 | TRBJ1-5 | - | TRBV10-3 | CAISLTGDQPQHF | TGTGCCATCAGCCTGACAGGGGATCAGCCCCAGCATTTT
- | TRBJ1-2 | once | TRBV6-6 | CASNHTANYGYTF | TGTGCCAGCAATCACACTGCTAACTATGGCTACACCTTC
TRBD2 | TRBJ2-1 | - | TRBV10-3 | CAISGGGKALF | TGTGCCATCAGTGGGGGAGGGAAAGCACTCTTC
- | TRBJ1-5 | few | TRBV6-2/TRBV6-3 | CASSYSIQPQHF | TGTGCCAGCAGTTACTCAATCCAGCCCCAGCATTTT
TRBD2 | TRBJ2-7 | - | TRBV4-2 | CASSQEERWREPTYEQYF | TGTGCCAGCAGCCAAGAGGAGCGATGGCGGGAGCCAACCTACGAGCAGTACTTC